This T cell receptor beta chain was found in a study of T cell responses to AZD1222 COVID-19 vaccine. Study-level information: Second doses were pooled across both intervals (about 4 or about 12 weeks). Study observations and caveats: Spike-wide coverage was observed for vaccine-associated CD4 TCRs, with dominant responses at 160-218 and 743-854. Donors skewed white British and female; clonal diversity was possibly underestimated. Repertoires were obtained only post-peak T cell response.

The length of the CDR3 is 16 residues. Trimming at V came to 3 bases and at J to 4 bases, leaving 9 bases not matched to a gene. Germline CDR1 SGHTA, CDR2 FQGNSA. Assay used: immunoSEQ multiplex PCR; TCRdb lists only in-frame clones, some missing. Of 120,000 or so clones in the sample, 70% to 90% were seen once. This clone came up once. Its target is not known. The sequence was obtained from an adult in good health. The sample was peripheral blood, taken on day 0 of AZD1222 vaccination. The chain uses TRBV7-2 and TRBJ1-3; 7 nucleotides align to TRBD1. The CDR3 DNA is TGTGCCAGCAGCTTTCCACAGGGGTACGAGGGAAACACCATATATTTT. Encoded protein: CASSFPQGYEGNTIYF.